This T cell receptor (beta chain) was obtained from a study of spatial heterogeneity in lung cancer. Findings and caveats of the study: Intratumoral expanded alpha and beta TCR counts were found to track tumor mutation counts.

Every cDNA TCR molecule received its own unique molecular identifier. One entry per CDR3 protein, called by TCRdb with MiXCR from the 5' RACE reads. Among over 4,000 distinct CDR3 sequences listed, over 5% were seen once. The V end lost 1 base, the J end lost 5 bases, and 6 bases lay between the germline ends. From germline, CDR1 is SGHDT and CDR2 YYEEEE. The CDR3 runs 12 residues. The sample holds many counts of this clonotype. Its antigen is currently unknown. Indicated time point: sample taken at primary tumor resection. Samples came from some 71 TRACERx patients with untreated early-stage lung cancer.

The sequences come from lung tumor tissue, collected at surgery. The chain recombines TRBV5-6 with TRBJ2-5; no definite D call. The receptor's source is a male donor with early-stage non-small cell lung cancer. The CDR3 nucleotides read TGTGCCAGCAGCTTGTTACCGGAGACCCAGTACTTC. Translating gives CASSLLPETQYF. The full variable domain, its missing parts supplied by reference TRBV5-6 and TRBJ2-5, is DAGVTQSPTHLIKTRGQQVTLRCSPKSGHDTVSWYQQALGQGPQFIFQYYEEEERQRGNFPDRFSGHQFPNYSSELNVNALLLGDSALYLCASSLLPETQYFGPGTRLLVL.